The 16 T cell receptor beta chains given below trace back to one sample, sequenced in a study of control samples from healthy donors and cancer patients. Profiled with immunoSEQ multiplex PCR; TCRdb holds only in-frame clones, not every one. The sample data list fewer than 200,000 clones. The sequenced sample was blood. The receptor source for this set is a woman in her 30s in good health.

The V and J genes are TRBV5-1 and TRBJ1-1; no clear D gene. The CDR3 contains 13 residues. V was trimmed by 3 bases and J by 3 bases, leaving 9 bases between them. Germline CDR1 and CDR2: SGHRS and YFSETQ. The CDR3 sequence: CASSSDSHTEAFF. The CDR3, as DNA: TGCGCCAGCAGCTCGGATTCCCACACTGAAGCTTTCTTT.

CDR3 nucleotides: TGTGCCAGCAGTGAAGATGAAGGGCGATACTATGGCTACACCTTC. Amino acid sequence: CASSEDEGRYYGYTF. The rearrangement links TRBV2 to TRBJ1-2; D gene unclear. The CDR3 has 15 residues. V dropped 1 base and J dropped 3 bases, with 12 bases sitting between them. Germline CDR1 SNHLY, CDR2 FYNNEI. The complete variable domain, with remaining parts taken from reference TRBV2 and TRBJ1-2, reads EPEVTQTPSHQVTQMGQEVILRCVPISNHLYFYWYRQILGQKVEFLVSFYNNEISEKSEIFDDQFSVERPDGSNFTLKIRSTKLEDSAMYFCASSEDEGRYYGYTFGSGTRLTVV.

The chain combines TRBV12-3 or TRBV12-4 with TRBJ1-3; D uncertain. V was pared by 7 bases and J by 4 bases, with 5 bases between. CDR3 size: 11 residues. CDR3 in amino acids: CASIDGNTIYF. CDR3 bases: TGTGCCAGCATCGACGGAAACACCATATATTTT.

This chain connects TRBV5-6 to TRBJ1-6; D is unclear. Germline values: CDR1 SGHDT, CDR2 YYEEEE. This CDR3 has 15 amino acids. Trimming took off 4 bases at V and 0 bases at J, with 8 bases between the two ends. This chain's CDR3 is CASSRRSSYNSPLHF. CDR3 DNA sequence: TGTGCCAGCAGCCGTCGGTCCTCCTATAATTCACCCCTCCACTTT. Variable domain in full (rest from reference TRBV5-6 and TRBJ1-6): DAGVTQSPTHLIKTRGQQVTLRCSPKSGHDTVSWYQQALGQGPQFIFQYYEEEERQRGNFPDRFSGHQFPNYSSELNVNALLLGDSALYLCASSRRSSYNSPLHFGNGTRLTVT.

With regard to this clone: The sample carries other DNA sequences with the same CDR3. This sequence joins TRBV3-1 (or the pseudogene TRBV3-2) and TRBJ2-5, with no clear D. V dropped 3 bases and J dropped 2 bases, with 4 bases sitting between them. CDR1 is LGHDT and CDR2 is YNNKEL in the germline V gene (reference sequence). This CDR3 region has 12 residues. The CDR3 sequence is CASSQIQETQYF. The CDR3 coding sequence is TGTGCCAGCAGCCAGATACAAGAGACCCAGTACTTC.

The rearrangement uses TRBV28 and TRBJ2-6; TRBD1 is a possible D gene (6 bases). This CDR3 is 20 amino acids long. Germline assignment: CDR1 MDHEN and CDR2 SYDVKM. The ends were cut back, 3 bases at V and 0 bases at J, with 21 bases in the middle. The DNA for the CDR3 is TGTGCCAGCAGTTTGTTCGCGACTTCCAAGGGGGACTCTGGGGCCAACGTCCTGACTTTC. It yields the protein CASSLFATSKGDSGANVLTF.

The rearrangement joins TRBV28 to TRBJ1-2; a possible D gene is TRBD1 (6 bases). The CDR3 is made up of 19 amino acids. Germline loops: CDR1 MDHEN, CDR2 SYDVKM. Trimming cost V 2 bases and J 1 base, with 23 bases left between them. The CDR3 region has the DNA TGTGCCAGCAGTTTAACCACACGGCGGACAGCCCTCTATAACTATGGCTACACCTTC. As protein: CASSLTTRRTALYNYGYTF.

The rearrangement links TRBV4-3 to TRBJ2-3; the D gene could be TRBD1 or TRBD2 (5 bases each). V lost 1 base and J lost 8, with 16 bases in between. CDR1 LGHNA and CDR2 YSLEER come from the germline V gene. This CDR3 has 15 amino acids. The CDR3 nucleotides read TGCGCCAGCAGCCAAGGGGACCCGGGCCAAGGTACGCAGTATTTT. Protein: CASSQGDPGQGTQYF.

The chain recombines TRBV28 with TRBJ1-1, with D unclear. In germline, CDR1 is MDHEN, CDR2 SYDVKM. The CDR3 spans 11 residues. Trimming removed 2 bases from V and 7 bases from J, with 5 bases in between. This CDR3 is CASSLGYEAFF. The CDR3 nucleotides are TGTGCCAGCAGTTTAGGATATGAAGCTTTCTTT.

The chain recombines TRBV27 with TRBJ1-2; D perhaps matches TRBD1 (5 bases). CDR3 length equals 13 residues. Germline-derived CDR1 and CDR2 are MNHEY and SMNVEV (reference sequence). V gave up 4 bases and J gave up 8 bases, with 14 bases separating them. CDR3 in DNA: TGTGCCAGCAGTTCACAAGACAGAGGGGGCTACACCTTC. It is translated as CASSSQDRGGYTF.

The gene calls are TRBV15 and TRBJ2-1; the D gene could be TRBD1 or TRBD2 (5 bases each). Germline loops: CDR1 LNHNV, CDR2 YYDKDF (reference sequence). The ends were cut back, 1 base at V and 6 bases at J, with 7 bases in the middle. This CDR3 comprises 13 residues. CDR3 sequence (DNA): TGTGCCACCAGCAGAGGGGGGTTCAATGAGCAGTTCTTC. Encoded protein: CATSRGGFNEQFF.

The J gene is TRBJ1-2, the V gene TRBV6-4; D might be TRBD1 (5 bases). Trimming cost V 0 bases and J 6 bases, with 20 bases left between them. The CDR3 consists of 17 residues. CDR1 is MRHNA, CDR2 SNTAGT, per germline. CDR3 amino acids: CASSDSIRVGGRHGYTF. The CDR3 DNA follows: TGTGCCAGCAGTGACTCAATCAGGGTAGGAGGAAGACATGGCTACACCTTC.

The V call is TRBV5-4, the J call TRBJ2-7; possibly TRBD2 for D (7 bases). Trimming removed 0 bases at V and 2 bases at J, with 9 bases between. Germline V gives CDR1 SGHNT, CDR2 YYREEE (reference sequence). CDR3 length: 14 amino acids. The CDR3 DNA reads as TGTGCCAGCAGCTTGGGGCGGGGGCCCTACGAGCAGTACTTC. Translation gives CASSLGRGPYEQYF.

V gene TRBV4-1 combines with J gene TRBJ2-4, with TRBD1 as a possible D gene (6 bases). V gave up 2 bases and J gave up 2 bases, with 13 bases separating them. Germline loops: CDR1 MGHRA, CDR2 YSYEKL. The CDR3 has 16 residues. The CDR3 here is CASSQYTGTPKNIQYF. CDR3 in DNA: TGCGCCAGCAGCCAATATACCGGGACACCCAAAAACATTCAGTACTTC.

This chain uses TRBV5-5 with TRBJ1-2; TRBD1 aligns across 7 bases. The CDR3 loop spans 16 amino acids. Germline CDR1 reads SGHKS; CDR2 reads YYEKEE (reference sequence). V lost 4 bases to trimming and J lost 3 bases; unmatched junction nucleotides: 12. The CDR3 spells CASSLALGQPYYGYTF. CDR3 coding DNA: TGTGCCAGCAGCCTAGCCCTGGGACAGCCCTACTATGGCTACACCTTC.

The chain employs TRBV6-6 and TRBJ1-1; a possible D gene is TRBD1 (5 bases). This CDR3 contains 16 residues. The V end was cut by 6 bases, the J end by 1 base, with 18 bases between. CDR1 and CDR2 from the germline V gene are MNHNY and SVGAGI (reference sequence). The CDR3: CASSISEGRGNTEAFF. The CDR3 DNA reads TGTGCCAGCAGCATTTCAGAGGGAAGGGGGAACACTGAAGCTTTCTTT.